The following is a TCR beta chain sequence with its context. This sample stems from a study of blood T cell repertoires in COVID-19. TCRdb's table, derived via immunoSEQ multiplex PCR, lists solely in-frame clones and lacks some. Here the sample spans about 500,000 clones, about 89% being singletons. CDR1 and CDR2 (germline): MDHEN, SYDVKM. CDR3 size: 13 residues. Germline trimming cut 7 bases from V and 6 bases from J; bases unmatched to any gene: 8. Sequencing was performed on peripheral blood. The sequence was collected from a woman aged 50 to 60 with COVID-19, enrolled during active disease. V is TRBV28 and J is TRBJ1-2; 7 bases line up with TRBD1. The CDR3 sequence is CASTQGGRDGYTF. For the CDR3, the DNA is TGTGCCAGCACCCAAGGGGGCAGAGATGGCTACACCTTC.